Presented here are 18 T cell receptor beta chains from one specimen sequenced in a study of cytomegalovirus exposure and HLA in healthy donors. The PCR had 60 Vbeta and 13 Jbeta primers. Using immunoSEQ multiplex PCR, the repertoire was profiled, and TCRdb retains in-frame clones only, with some absent. The sample consists of about 120,000 clones, 55% to 65% of them appearing once. The sample was PBMCs. The receptors originated from a woman aged 35 to 49 in good health and CMV-seropositive.

This chain joins TRBV7-9 and TRBJ2-3; D might be TRBD2 (5 bases). Trimming pared 7 bases from V and 1 base from J, leaving 12 bases between. The germline V gene encodes CDR1 SEHNR and CDR2 FQNEAQ (reference sequence). The CDR3 is 14 amino acids. CDR3 sequence: CASTHWTGTDTQYF. The CDR3 DNA is TGTGCCAGCACCCATTGGACTGGCACAGATACGCAGTATTTT.

This clone was seen only a few times. The chain links TRBV5-1 to TRBJ1-4; 7 bases are a match to TRBD1. Per germline, CDR1 SGHRS and CDR2 YFSETQ. This CDR3 has 15 amino acids. V lost 0 bases to trimming and J lost 4 bases; unmatched junction nucleotides: 3. This chain's CDR3 is CASSLGGTDNEKLFF. The CDR3 nucleotides read TGCGCCAGCAGCTTGGGTGGGACAGATAATGAAAAACTGTTTTTT.

In this sample, this clone turned up a few times. This chain links TRBV6-6 with TRBJ2-7, with 8 bases lining up with TRBD2. Unmatched junction bases numbered 9, after V lost 9 bases and J lost 8 bases. This CDR3 comprises 12 residues. CDR1 and CDR2 from the germline V gene are MNHNY and SVGAGI (reference sequence). The CDR3 DNA reads TGTGCCAGTAGCGGGGACCCTATGAAGCAGTACTTC. It yields the protein CASSGDPMKQYF.

This chain uses TRBV28 with TRBJ2-7, with TRBD1 matching over 10 bases. The trim removed 3 bases at V and 3 bases at J, leaving 8 bases unmatched. Germline CDR1 is MDHEN and CDR2 is SYDVKM. This CDR3 contains 16 residues. The CDR3 region is CASSFPRTGGNYEQYF. CDR3 bases: TGTGCCAGCAGTTTTCCCAGGACAGGGGGAAACTACGAGCAGTACTTC.

Remarks on this clone: Its ends do not fully match the called genes, so a read error is possible. V is TRBV7-9 and J is TRBJ2-3; TRBD1 matches at 9 bases. CDR1 and CDR2 from the germline V gene are SEHNR and FQNEAQ (reference sequence). CDR3 size: 19 residues. CDR3 nucleotide sequence: TGTTCCAGCAGCCTTTTGGGGGACAGGGTTCTCTCGTCCTCAGATACGCAGTATTTT. This encodes CSSSLLGDRVLSSSDTQYF.

This clone occurred a few times. This sequence joins TRBV6-5 and TRBJ2-1, with D possibly matching TRBD1 (6 bases). V lost 2 bases, J lost 0 bases, and 8 bases lay in between. CDR1 is MNHEY, CDR2 SVGAGI, per germline. This CDR3 is built from 15 residues. CDR3 DNA sequence: TGTGCCAGCAGTTACGACAGGAGCTCCTACAATGAGCAGTTCTTC. This encodes CASSYDRSSYNEQFF.

The chain's CDR3 is CASSYGTDSNQPQHF. The CDR3 nucleotides read TGTGCCAGCAGTTACGGGACAGATAGCAATCAGCCCCAGCATTTT. The chain carries TRBV6-5 and TRBJ1-5; TRBD1 matches at 7 bases. This CDR3 is built from 15 residues. With 2 bases clipped from V and 0 bases from J, the junction kept 1 base outside the gene matches. Germline assignment: CDR1 MNHEY and CDR2 SVGAGI.

In its sample, this clone was seen once. The V call is TRBV6-1, the J call TRBJ2-7; D ambiguous. Germline V gene lookup returns CDR1 MNHNS and CDR2 SASEGT. The CDR3 covers 14 residues. V lost 0 bases to trimming and J lost 0 bases, with 6 bases between them. CDR3 protein: CASSEAYSSYEQYF. In DNA form, the CDR3 reads TGTGCCAGCAGTGAAGCGTATAGCTCCTACGAGCAGTACTTC.

This chain uses TRBV4-3 with TRBJ2-1, with a tentative D call TRBD2 (6 bases). Trimming took 3 bases from V and 2 from J, leaving 17 bases between them. The length of the CDR3 is 17 residues. Germline V lookup: CDR1 LGHNA, CDR2 YSLEER. The CDR3 coding sequence is TGCGCCAGCAGCCAGTATCTTAGCGGTGCGACCTACAATGAGCAGTTCTTC. Protein: CASSQYLSGATYNEQFF.

This chain uses TRBV7-9 with TRBJ2-5; TRBD1 aligns across 8 bases. With the DNA end fitting TRBJ2-7 better, the J assignment may be wrong. This CDR3 region has 15 residues. Germline CDR1 SEHNR, CDR2 FQNEAQ (reference sequence). CDR3 sequence reads: CASSLGRGLNYEQYF. DNA for the CDR3: TGTGCCAGCAGCTTAGGCAGGGGGCTAAACTACGAGCAGTACTTC.

This chain connects TRBV2 to TRBJ2-7; D uncertain. V was pared by 6 bases and J by 3 bases, with 6 bases between. Germline lookup yields CDR1 SNHLY and CDR2 FYNNEI. The CDR3 totals 11 residues. CDR3 loop: CASSRSYEQYF. The CDR3 DNA reads TGTGCCAGCAGCCGCAGCTACGAGCAGTACTTC.

This clone occurred a few times. The gene calls are TRBV5-6 and TRBJ2-5; D is possibly TRBD2 (5 bases). V was shortened by 3 bases and J by 0 bases, with 12 bases between the two germline ends. The germline gives CDR1 SGHDT, CDR2 YYEEEE. This CDR3 has 15 residues. Here the CDR3 reads CASSSPSADQETQYF. The CDR3 nucleotides are TGTGCCAGCAGCTCCCCATCAGCGGACCAAGAGACCCAGTACTTC.

The genes are TRBV9 and TRBJ2-2; TRBD2 agrees at 8 bases. Trimming at V came to 0 bases and at J to 4 bases, leaving 5 bases not matched to a gene. Germline V lookup: CDR1 SGDLS, CDR2 YYNGEE. The CDR3 consists of 16 residues. DNA of the CDR3: TGTGCCAGCAGCGTAGTAACGGGAGGGGGCACCGGGGAGCTGTTTTTT. It translates to CASSVVTGGGTGELFF.

The CDR3 bases are TGTGCCAGTAGTATACTAGCGGACACCGGGGAGCTGTTTTTT. This translates into CASSILADTGELFF. This sequence joins TRBV19 and TRBJ2-2; 7 bases align to TRBD2. V lost 2 bases to trimming and J lost 3 bases; unmatched junction nucleotides: 0. This CDR3 spans 14 amino acids. Germline V gene data show CDR1 as LNHDA and CDR2 as SQIVND (reference sequence).

This clone was counted once. The chain couples TRBV15 to TRBJ1-3; D remains unclear. Trimming removed 5 bases from V and 8 bases from J, with 16 bases in between. This CDR3 has 14 residues. Germline V gives CDR1 LNHNV, CDR2 YYDKDF (reference sequence). In DNA form, the CDR3 reads TGTGCCACCAGCGGTCGTCGAGGCACGGACACCATATATTTT. Translation: CATSGRRGTDTIYF.

The gene calls are TRBV7-9 and TRBJ1-3, with 8 bases lining up with TRBD1. The germline gives CDR1 SEHNR, CDR2 FQNEAQ (reference sequence). The CDR3 is 18 residues long. V trimming: 2 bases; J trimming: 0 bases; junction bases outside the gene matches: 9. The CDR3 protein is CASSLWGEQGGSGNTIYF. CDR3 nucleotides: TGTGCCAGCAGCTTATGGGGGGAACAGGGGGGCTCTGGAAACACCATATATTTT.

This chain uses TRBV7-9 with TRBJ2-5; 7 nucleotides agree with TRBD1. From germline, CDR1 is SEHNR and CDR2 FQNEAQ (reference sequence). V lost 4 bases to trimming and J lost 7 bases; unmatched junction nucleotides: 15. The CDR3 totals 16 residues. Written as DNA, the CDR3 is TGTGCCAGCAGCTGGTGGACAGGCCCCCAGATGGGGACCCAGTACTTC. It yields the protein CASSWWTGPQMGTQYF.

The chain joins TRBV9 to TRBJ2-1; 7 bases agree with TRBD2. The CDR3 extends over 16 amino acids. Germline CDR1 and CDR2: SGDLS and YYNGEE. V lost 2 bases and J lost 8; bases outside the gene matches: 13. CDR3 loop: CASSVSVTGGLDEQFF. The CDR3 DNA follows: TGTGCCAGCAGCGTTTCCGTGACGGGAGGTCTCGATGAGCAGTTCTTC.